This T cell receptor beta chain was captured by sequencing in a study of CD8+CD57+ T cells in acquired aplastic anemia. Turning to the study itself: Sorted cells (CD4+ and CD8+) yielded DNA amounts that averaged approximately 3.1 ug. Study observations and caveats: It was found that nearly 30 CD8+ CDR3 sequences were shared between patients and controls.

Using genomic DNA as the template, TCR beta VDJ and CDR3 profiling was carried out. TCRdb called the reads again in MiXCR, with one record for every CDR3 protein. Of fewer than 250,000 distinct CDR3 sequences listed, 50% to 55% were seen once; the top ten hold around a sixth. The CDR3 runs 11 residues. CDR1 and CDR2 (germline): DFQATT, SNEGSKA (reference sequence). V was clipped by 3 bases and J by 6 bases, with 6 bases between them. For this clonotype: No antigen is known for it.

Input material: sorted CD4+, CD8+, or CD8+CD57+ T cells (not recorded which) from PBMCs. The clonotype was recovered from a human donor in good health, serving as a control. The V call is TRBV20-1, the J call TRBJ2-1; no clear D. CDR3 loop: CSARGGNEQFF. CDR3 DNA: TGCAGTGCTAGGGGCGGCAATGAGCAGTTCTTC.